This T cell receptor (beta chain) was observed in a study of blood T cell repertoires in COVID-19. About the study: The United States, Italy and Spain supplied acute and convalescent COVID-19 samples. PBMCs, B-cell-depleted T cells, or T cells were the source of the cDNA or gDNA that made up the material.

Per the original methods: Amplification from reference gene primers served as the basis for estimated nucleated cell counts. Using immunoSEQ multiplex PCR, the repertoire was profiled, and TCRdb retains in-frame clones only, with some absent. V and J calls and clone size are those listed in that table; D and trimming were worked out from the DNA. Among some 310,000 clones, roughly 90% were seen once, and the ten largest hold under 3.5%. One Seattle source followed patients from active infection through their disease course. CDR1 is GTSNPN, CDR2 SVGIG, per germline (reference sequence). V shed 4 bases, J shed 6 bases, and the junction held 6 bases outside the gene matches. The CDR3 runs to 13 residues.

V usage is TRBV30 and J usage is TRBJ1-5, with 7 positions matching TRBD1. The sample was peripheral blood. This sequence was found in a woman aged 25 to 39 with COVID-19, enrolled during active disease. This chain's CDR3 is CAWMGQPGQPQHF. The CDR3 nucleotides are TGTGCCTGGATGGGACAGCCCGGTCAGCCCCAGCATTTT. The whole variable domain, filled in from reference TRBV30 and TRBJ1-5, reads SQTIHQWPATLVQPVGSPLSLECTVEGTSNPNLYWYRQAAGRGLQLLFYSVGIGQISSEVPQNLSASRPQDRQFILSSKKLLLSDSGFYLCAWMGQPGQPQHFGDGTRLSIL.